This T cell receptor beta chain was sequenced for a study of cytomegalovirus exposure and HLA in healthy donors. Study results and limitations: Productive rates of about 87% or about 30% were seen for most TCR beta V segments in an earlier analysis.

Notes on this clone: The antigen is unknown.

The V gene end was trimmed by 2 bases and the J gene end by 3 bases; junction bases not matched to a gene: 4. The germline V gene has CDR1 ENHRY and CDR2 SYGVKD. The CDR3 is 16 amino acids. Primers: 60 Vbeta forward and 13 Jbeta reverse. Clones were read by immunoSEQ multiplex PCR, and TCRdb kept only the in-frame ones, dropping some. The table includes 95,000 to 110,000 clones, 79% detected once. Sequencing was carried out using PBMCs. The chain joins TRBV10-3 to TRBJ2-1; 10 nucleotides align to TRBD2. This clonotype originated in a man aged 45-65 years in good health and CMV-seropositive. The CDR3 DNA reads TGTGCCATCAGTGAGGCACGGACTAGCGGCTACAATGAGCAGTTCTTC. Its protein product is CAISEARTSGYNEQFF.